This TCR beta chain was identified in a study of cytomegalovirus exposure and HLA in healthy donors. Study overall: From roughly 180 million T cells, an earlier analysis saw approximately 110 million unique TCR beta sequences. Study-level results: Later analysis demonstrated an association between a missense DCLRE1C variant and TCR beta V- and J-gene trimming.

Remarks on this clone: Its target is unknown.

CDR3 length: 15 residues. Germline CDR1 and CDR2: SGHRS and YFSETQ. The germline V and J ends were trimmed by 0 bases and 5 bases, with 14 bases remaining between them. Vbeta (60) and Jbeta (13) primers were used in the PCR. TCRdb's copy holds only in-frame clones and misses some; the assay was immunoSEQ multiplex PCR. The repertoire holds roughly 150,000 clones, almost 80% seen once, with 0.5% to 0.85% in the top ten. The sequence was collected from a male donor in good health and CMV-seronegative. Specimen: PBMCs. The V call is TRBV5-1, the J call TRBJ1-1; tentatively, D is TRBD1 (5 bases). As DNA, the CDR3 is TGCGCCAGCAGCTTGGAAGCCAGGGCGATAACTGAAGCTTTCTTT. This sequence encodes CASSLEARAITEAFF.